Shown below are 26 T cell receptor beta chains from a single sample sequenced in a study of human T cells and chemical hapten exposure. TCRdb recomputed calls from the 5' RACE reads with MiXCR, one row per CDR3 protein. The table shows about 140,000 distinct CDR3 sequences, with 4.1% occurring only once. Before extraction, the whole blood was not fractionated, and total RNA was taken from it. These receptors were taken from a female donor in good health.

A few counts support this clonotype. This may stem from a read error, because a much larger clone lies one nucleotide away. The chain is built from TRBV4-2 and TRBJ2-5; D is unresolved. Germline CDR1 is LGHNA and CDR2 is YNFKEQ. This CDR3 contains 14 residues. The CDR3 is CASSQDHLGRRRDF. CDR3 coding DNA: TGTGCCAGCAGCCAAGATCATTTAGGGCGCCGTCGGGACTTC.

This clonotype was detected many times. The V call is TRBV5-5, the J call TRBJ1-5; 7 nucleotides align to TRBD1. Germline-derived CDR1 and CDR2 are SGHKS and YYEKEE (reference sequence). This CDR3 is 14 amino acids long. Trimming removed 3 bases from V and 3 bases from J; junction bases left unmatched: 3. CDR3 bases: TGTGCCAGCAGCTCAGGACAGGACAATCAGCCCCAGCATTTT. It encodes CASSSGQDNQPQHF. Based on the CDR3 plus reference TRBV5-5 and TRBJ1-5, the full variable domain is DAGVTQSPTHLIKTRGQQVTLRCSPISGHKSVSWYQQVLGQGPQFIFQYYEKEERGRGNFPDRFSARQFPNYSSELNVNALLLGDSALYLCASSSGQDNQPQHFGDGTRLSIL.

This clonotype was picked up many times. The V and J genes are TRBV6-2 or TRBV6-3 and TRBJ1-5; D is unresolved. Germline loops: CDR1 MNHEY, CDR2 SVGEGT. There are 13 residues in the CDR3. The V end was cut by 0 bases, the J end by 7 bases, with 7 bases between. CDR3 DNA sequence: TGTGCCAGCAGTTACTCGTGGGAACAGCCCCAGCATTTT. It codes for CASSYSWEQPQHF.

This clonotype has just a few counts. V and J are TRBV10-3 and TRBJ1-6, with a tentative D call TRBD1 (5 bases). Trimming took off 0 bases at V and 7 bases at J, with 13 bases between the two ends. This CDR3 has 16 amino acids. CDR1 and CDR2 from the germline V gene are ENHRY and SYGVKD. The CDR3: CAISESPGRDNSPLHF. The CDR3 DNA is TGTGCCATCAGTGAGTCTCCCGGACGGGACAATTCACCCCTCCACTTT.

This clonotype was counted at least ten times. This chain connects TRBV18 to TRBJ1-4; D remains ambiguous. Trimming stripped 0 bases from V and 1 base from J, with 6 bases between. From germline, CDR1 is KGHSH and CDR2 LQKENI. The CDR3 spans 15 residues. CDR3 loop: CASSPPGETNEKLFF. The CDR3 coding sequence is TGTGCCAGCTCACCACCGGGAGAAACTAATGAAAAACTGTTTTTT.

This clonotype was counted many times. The chain is built from TRBV7-9 and TRBJ2-7; TRBD2 agrees at 11 bases. The CDR3 length is 16 residues. V shed 0 bases and J 3 bases; nucleotides not matched to a gene: 4. CDR1 is SEHNR and CDR2 is FQNEAQ in the germline V gene (reference sequence). The CDR3 is CASSLALAGGFYEQYF. CDR3 nucleotides: TGTGCCAGCAGCTTAGCGCTAGCGGGGGGTTTCTACGAGCAGTACTTC.

This clonotype was recorded only once. This likely comes from a read error, as the CDR3 has no conserved phenylalanine or tryptophan at its end. No DNA is shown, since the ends of the CDR3 on it are uncertain; the CDR3 is the one TCRdb lists. The chain is built from TRBV5-1 and TRBJ1-1. Germline V CDR1 and CDR2: SGHRS, YFSETQ. A total of 16 residues make up the CDR3, ends included. CDR3: CASSQQFGGRGTEAVG.

The table lists this clonotype with many counts. The chain has TRBV11-2 and TRBJ2-3; 7 nucleotides line up with TRBD2. With 5 bases clipped from V and 4 bases from J, the junction kept 9 bases outside the gene matches. This CDR3 comprises 15 residues. Looked up from germline, CDR1 is SGHAT and CDR2 is FQNNGV. The CDR3: CASSMSGAQSDTQYF. The DNA of the CDR3 is TGTGCCAGCAGCATGAGCGGGGCGCAGTCAGATACGCAGTATTTT.

This clonotype occurred many times. A much larger clone lies a single base off, so this may be a read error. J is TRBJ2-7 and V is TRBV20-1, with 7 bases that match TRBD1. Germline CDR1 and CDR2: DFQATT and SNEGSKA (reference sequence). V lost 4 bases and J lost 5; bases outside the gene matches: 8. This CDR3 has 13 residues. CDR3 in DNA: TGCAGTGCTACCGACAGGGACCCAGACGAGCAGTACTTC. As protein: CSATDRDPDEQYF.

Here the CDR3 reads CATSDTTGQGSTGELFF. CDR3 in DNA: TGTGCCACCAGTGACACCACAGGACAGGGCTCCACCGGGGAGCTGTTTTTT. The chain employs TRBV24-1 and TRBJ2-2; the match to TRBD1 covers 8 bases. The CDR3 covers 17 residues. Germline lookup yields CDR1 KGHDR and CDR2 SFDVKD. The junction had 10 bases not matched to a gene; V was cut back by 4 bases and J by 4 bases.

Regarding this clonotype: This may be a read error, as it is one base from a much larger clone. The J gene is TRBJ1-1, the V gene TRBV29-1; 7 nucleotides align to TRBD1. Germline lookup yields CDR1 SQVTM and CDR2 ANQGSEA. The CDR3 consists of 14 residues. The CDR3 nucleotides are TGCAGCGTGACCACCGGGACAGTCAACACTGAAGCTTCCTTT. This gives the protein CSVTTGTVNTEASF.

At least ten counts were recorded for this clonotype. V gene TRBV12-3 or TRBV12-4 combines with J gene TRBJ2-5; 10 nucleotides agree with TRBD2. The J segment lost 5 bases and the V segment lost 5 bases, leaving 14 bases of the junction unmatched. CDR3 length: 17 residues. The CDR3 sequence is CASSPKRLGLAAETQYF. DNA for the CDR3: TGTGCCAGCAGTCCCAAGAGGCTCGGACTAGCGGCCGAGACCCAGTACTTC.

This clonotype was seen at least ten times. The rearrangement uses TRBV20-1 and TRBJ1-6; D ambiguous. Germline values: CDR1 DFQATT, CDR2 SNEGSKA (reference sequence). CDR3 length: 14 residues. V was pared by 1 base and J by 5 bases, with 9 bases between. CDR3 amino acids: CSARGEGNNSPLHF. CDR3 DNA: TGCAGTGCTAGAGGAGAAGGGAATAATTCACCCCTCCACTTT.

This chain links TRBV3-1 with TRBJ1-6; D ambiguous. Deletions cut 0 bases from V and 6 bases from J, with 12 bases between. The germline V gene has CDR1 LGHDT and CDR2 YNNKEL (reference sequence). This CDR3 is built from 16 residues. The CDR3 coding sequence is TGTGCCAGCAGCCAAGATACCCCAGCAAGTAATTCACCCCTCCACTTT. Translation gives CASSQDTPASNSPLHF.

Many counts were recorded for this clonotype. The V and J genes are TRBV6-5 and TRBJ2-7; D not resolved. Germline CDR1 reads MNHEY; CDR2 reads SVGAGI. The CDR3 contains 12 residues. Trimming removed 5 bases at V and 6 bases at J, with 11 bases between. CDR3 DNA sequence: TGTGCCAGCAGTACGGGTCTCTCCGAGCAGTACTTC. Translating gives CASSTGLSEQYF.

The sample holds many counts of this clonotype. This rearrangement joins TRBV18 to TRBJ2-4, with D possibly being TRBD2 (5 bases). The CDR3 is made up of 14 amino acids. The V end lost 2 bases, the J end lost 2 bases, and 7 bases lay between the germline ends. Germline V CDR1 and CDR2: KGHSH, LQKENI. CDR3 region: CASSPEGSKNIQYF. Written as DNA, the CDR3 is TGTGCCAGCTCACCAGAGGGTTCCAAAAACATTCAGTACTTC.

This clonotype was seen ten or more times. V usage is TRBV5-5 and J usage is TRBJ2-1; D unclear. V was pared by 0 bases and J by 3 bases, with 4 bases between. Germline V CDR1 and CDR2: SGHKS, YYEKEE (reference sequence). The CDR3 is 13 residues long. As DNA, the CDR3 is TGTGCCAGCAGCTTGGGGTACTACAATGAGCAGTTCTTC. This encodes CASSLGYYNEQFF.

In this sample, this clonotype turned up many times. The V gene is TRBV5-1, the J gene TRBJ2-5; 9 nucleotides align to TRBD1. The V gene's germline CDR1 is SGHRS and CDR2 YFSETQ. V was clipped by 4 bases and J by 5 bases; unmatched bases: 9. There are 15 residues in the CDR3. The CDR3 region is CASSPWTGDRETQYF. The CDR3, as DNA: TGCGCCAGCAGCCCATGGACAGGGGATAGGGAGACCCAGTACTTC.

The sample holds a few counts of this clonotype. This chain links TRBV28 with TRBJ1-2; 7 bases fit TRBD1. Germline lookup yields CDR1 MDHEN and CDR2 SYDVKM. The V gene end was trimmed by 5 bases and the J gene end by 2 bases; junction bases not matched to a gene: 5. The CDR3 totals 14 residues. CDR3 DNA: TGTGCCAGCAGTCCGGGACAGAGAAACTATGGCTACACCTTC. Amino acids: CASSPGQRNYGYTF.

This clonotype was counted between two and nine times. This chain connects TRBV5-1 to TRBJ2-1; possible D gene TRBD1, 5 bases. The germline gives CDR1 SGHRS, CDR2 YFSETQ. This CDR3 has 16 residues. Trimming removed 0 bases from V and 3 bases from J, with 13 bases in between. The CDR3 coding sequence is TGCGCCAGCAGCTTGGGTTTCCAGGGATGCTACAATGAGCAGTTCTTC. This translates into CASSLGFQGCYNEQFF.

This clonotype was counted a few times. V gene TRBV20-1 combines with J gene TRBJ1-5; D is uncertain. The CDR3 sequence is 15 residues long. Trimming cost V 1 base and J 4 bases, with 14 bases left between them. Germline CDR1 is DFQATT and CDR2 is SNEGSKA (reference sequence). The CDR3, as DNA: TGCAGTGCTAGAGTATTCGGTCGGGGTAATCAGCCCCAGCATTTT. Protein: CSARVFGRGNQPQHF.

This clonotype has a count of ten or more. This chain joins TRBV6-2 or TRBV6-3 and TRBJ1-5; possible D gene TRBD1, 5 bases. V dropped 6 bases and J dropped 5 bases, with 17 bases sitting between them. The CDR3 has 15 amino acids. In germline, CDR1 is MNHEY, CDR2 SVGEGT. CDR3 region: CASSQSLGGYQPQHF. For the CDR3, the DNA is TGTGCCAGCAGCCAGTCGTTGGGGGGTTATCAGCCCCAGCATTTT.

This clonotype was seen ten or more times. The chain combines TRBV2 with TRBJ2-7, with D possibly matching TRBD1 (6 bases). CDR3 size: 14 residues. Germline values: CDR1 SNHLY, CDR2 FYNNEI. V lost 4 bases and J lost 3, with 13 bases in between. CDR3 in DNA: TGTGCCAGCAGTGTGTCCGGGACAATCTACGAGCAGTACTTC. This translates into CASSVSGTIYEQYF.

In this sample, this clonotype turned up many times. The V and J genes are TRBV28 and TRBJ1-4; D uncertain. The V end was cut by 4 bases, the J end by 0 bases, with 15 bases between. CDR1 is MDHEN, CDR2 SYDVKM, per germline. The CDR3 totals 17 residues. CDR3 sequence: CASSYRPPWATNEKLFF. The DNA of the CDR3 is TGTGCCAGCAGTTACCGACCACCCTGGGCAACTAATGAAAAACTGTTTTTT.

This clonotype was seen only a few times. The chain carries TRBV20-1 and TRBJ2-1; 9 nucleotides match TRBD2. The V gene end was trimmed by 3 bases and the J gene end by 5 bases; junction bases not matched to a gene: 8. From germline, CDR1 is DFQATT and CDR2 SNEGSKA (reference sequence). The CDR3 contains 15 residues. The CDR3 loop reads CSASQGGGGDNEQFF. CDR3 nucleotide sequence: TGCAGTGCTAGTCAGGGCGGGGGGGGAGACAATGAGCAGTTCTTC.

This clonotype has ten or more counts. The J gene is TRBJ1-2, the V gene TRBV29-1, with D unresolved. V gave up 1 base and J gave up 4 bases, with 4 bases separating them. The CDR3 runs 11 residues. Per germline, CDR1 SQVTM and CDR2 ANQGSEA. CDR3 DNA: TGCAGCGTTGAAGGTGTCTATGGCTACACCTTC. It yields the protein CSVEGVYGYTF.